The 29 T cell receptor beta chains in this list originate from one sample, sequenced in a study of blood T cell repertoires in COVID-19. The method was immunoSEQ multiplex PCR; TCRdb's version includes in-frame clones alone and lacks a portion of them. Seen here are approximately 440,000 clones, approximately 88% observed once, and the top ten hold roughly 12%. The specimen sequenced was peripheral blood. These receptors were taken from a woman aged 50 to 60 with COVID-19, enrolled during active disease.

This chain joins TRBV29-1 and TRBJ2-5, with D hard to call. V lost 6 bases and J lost 4, with 18 bases in between. Per germline, CDR1 SQVTM and CDR2 ANQGSEA. The CDR3 is made up of 14 amino acids. As DNA, the CDR3 is TGCAGCGTCTTACTTGAATTCGCCGCAGAGACCCAGTACTTC. Its translation is CSVLLEFAAETQYF.

Worth noting for this clone: In the same sample, other DNA sequences code for this CDR3. CDR3: CASSLGQGSQPQHF. In DNA form, the CDR3 reads TGCGCCAGCAGCTTGGGGCAGGGGAGTCAGCCCCAGCATTTT. The chain carries TRBV5-1 and TRBJ1-5, with D perhaps matching TRBD1 (6 bases). With 0 bases removed from V and 6 bases from J, the gap between germline ends came to 10 bases. The CDR3 extends over 14 amino acids. CDR1 and CDR2 from the germline V gene are SGHRS and YFSETQ.

This chain connects TRBV4-2 to TRBJ2-3, with 7 nucleotides matching TRBD2. CDR1 and CDR2 (germline): LGHNA, YNFKEQ. The CDR3 loop spans 17 amino acids. V trimming: 5 bases; J trimming: 0 bases; junction bases outside the gene matches: 11. The CDR3 DNA reads TGTGCCAGCAGCGCGCAGCCTAGCGGCTCTAGCACAGATACGCAGTATTTT. Its protein product is CASSAQPSGSSTDTQYF.

For this clone: The sample holds other DNA sequences that translate to the same CDR3. This chain joins TRBV2 and TRBJ1-5; TRBD1 is a possible D gene (6 bases). Trimming took off 7 bases at V and 1 base at J, with 8 bases between the two ends. CDR1 and CDR2 (germline): SNHLY, FYNNEI. CDR3 length equals 13 residues. The CDR3 bases are TGTGCCAGCACAGGGGACAGCAATCAGCCCCAGCATTTT. This gives the protein CASTGDSNQPQHF. The full variable domain, completed using reference TRBV2 and TRBJ1-5, is EPEVTQTPSHQVTQMGQEVILRCVPISNHLYFYWYRQILGQKVEFLVSFYNNEISEKSEIFDDQFSVERPDGSNFTLKIRSTKLEDSAMYFCASTGDSNQPQHFGDGTRLSIL.

This chain connects TRBV6-2 or TRBV6-3 to TRBJ1-1; D ambiguous. CDR3 length: 16 amino acids. The germline gives CDR1 MNHEY, CDR2 SVGEGT. V was cut by 3 bases and J by 1 base, with 15 bases left in between. The chain's CDR3 is CASSYAGASQNTEAFF. In DNA, the CDR3 is TGTGCCAGCAGTTATGCGGGAGCTTCTCAGAACACTGAAGCTTTCTTT.

The chain recombines TRBV15 with TRBJ1-5; TRBD1 might be the D (6 bases). With 5 bases removed from V and 7 bases from J, the gap between germline ends came to 12 bases. The CDR3 consists of 13 residues. The germline V gene encodes CDR1 LNHNV and CDR2 YYDKDF (reference sequence). The CDR3, as DNA: TGTGCCACCAGCGCGGGGGCAGGGCAGCCCCAGCATTTT. Translation: CATSAGAGQPQHF.

This clone was picked up one time. V and J are TRBV25-1 and TRBJ1-4, with a tentative D call TRBD1 (6 bases). Germline assignment: CDR1 MGHDK and CDR2 SYGVNS. The CDR3 consists of 15 residues. V dropped 2 bases and J dropped 4 bases, with 11 bases sitting between them. As DNA, the CDR3 is TGTGCCAGCAGTGAAAGGGGGTCATTTAATGAAAAACTGTTTTTT. Amino acid sequence: CASSERGSFNEKLFF.

This sequence joins TRBV20-1 and TRBJ1-6; D is unclear. Trimming left V 5 bases short and J 3 bases short, with 11 bases between. Per germline, CDR1 DFQATT and CDR2 SNEGSKA (reference sequence). The CDR3 loop spans 14 amino acids. The CDR3 nucleotides read TGCAGTGCTCGTGGCGGATTCTATAATTCACCCCTCCACTTT. Translation: CSARGGFYNSPLHF.

The rearrangement links TRBV2 to TRBJ1-2; 12 nucleotides align to TRBD1. The V gene's germline CDR1 is SNHLY and CDR2 FYNNEI. CDR3 length: 15 amino acids. Trimming cost V 4 bases and J 7 bases; bases outside gene matches: 7. The CDR3, as DNA: TGTGCCAGCAGTGTCGGGACAGGGGGCATCGGTGGCTACACCTTC. It specifies CASSVGTGGIGGYTF.

V usage is TRBV3-1 (or the pseudogene TRBV3-2) and J usage is TRBJ2-1; D is ambiguous. Germline CDR1 reads LGHDT; CDR2 reads YNNKEL (reference sequence). The CDR3 totals 13 residues. V shed 4 bases and J shed 12 bases, with 16 bases lying between them. The CDR3 sequence is CASSRNEAITQFF. CDR3 DNA: TGTGCCAGCAGCCGAAACGAGGCAATTACGCAGTTCTTC.

V is TRBV5-1 and J is TRBJ2-1; 13 nucleotides agree with TRBD2. Germline CDR1 reads SGHRS; CDR2 reads YFSETQ. Trimming at V came to 5 bases and at J to 4 bases, leaving 6 bases not matched to a gene. This CDR3 region has 16 residues. This CDR3 is CASRPGTSGVYNEQFF. CDR3 sequence (DNA): TGCGCCAGCAGGCCCGGGACTAGCGGGGTATACAATGAGCAGTTCTTC.

V gene TRBV10-2 combines with J gene TRBJ1-3, with D possibly matching TRBD1 (6 bases). The germline V gene encodes CDR1 WSHSY and CDR2 SAAADI. The germline V and J ends were trimmed by 6 bases and 0 bases, with 9 bases remaining between them. The CDR3 totals 14 residues. DNA of the CDR3: TGCGCCAGCAGAACAGGGACCTCTGGAAACACCATATATTTT. Its protein is CASRTGTSGNTIYF.

This chain connects TRBV5-1 to TRBJ2-5; TRBD2 agrees at 13 bases. The V gene end was trimmed by 4 bases and the J gene end by 5 bases; junction bases not matched to a gene: 5. CDR1 and CDR2 (germline): SGHRS, YFSETQ. The CDR3 extends over 15 amino acids. Here the CDR3 DNA reads TGCGCCAGCAGCCCGGGGACTAGCGGGACGGAGACCCAGTACTTC. It yields the protein CASSPGTSGTETQYF.

The rearrangement links TRBV2 to TRBJ1-5, with TRBD1 matching over 7 bases. Germline CDR1 SNHLY, CDR2 FYNNEI. Unmatched junction bases numbered 7, after V lost 6 bases and J lost 5 bases. The CDR3 covers 14 residues. The CDR3 sequence is CASRERTGYQPQHF. Here the CDR3 DNA reads TGTGCCAGCAGGGAGCGGACAGGTTATCAGCCCCAGCATTTT.

A remark on this clone: Other DNA sequences within the sample encode an identical CDR3. The chain employs TRBV5-1 and TRBJ1-1; perhaps TRBD1 as D (6 bases). The germline V gene encodes CDR1 SGHRS and CDR2 YFSETQ. The CDR3 extends over 13 amino acids. V dropped 5 bases and J dropped 4 bases, with 12 bases sitting between them. In nucleotides, the CDR3 is TGCGCCAGCAGTTCACAGGGCGGCACTGAAGCTTTCTTT. Translation: CASSSQGGTEAFF.

The chain carries TRBV2 and TRBJ1-2, with D maybe TRBD1 (6 bases). The germline V and J ends were trimmed by 5 bases and 4 bases, with 11 bases remaining between them. The CDR3 runs 13 residues. Germline CDR1 SNHLY, CDR2 FYNNEI. Here the CDR3 DNA reads TGTGCCAGCAGTCCAGGGGCTGGCTATGGCTACACCTTC. Protein product: CASSPGAGYGYTF. The entire variable domain, with the rest obtained from reference TRBV2 and TRBJ1-2, is as follows: EPEVTQTPSHQVTQMGQEVILRCVPISNHLYFYWYRQILGQKVEFLVSFYNNEISEKSEIFDDQFSVERPDGSNFTLKIRSTKLEDSAMYFCASSPGAGYGYTFGSGTRLTVV.

The genes are TRBV12-3 or TRBV12-4 and TRBJ1-6; the D is unclear. Trimming left V 8 bases short and J 11 bases short, with 13 bases between. CDR3 size: 12 residues. The CDR3 DNA sequence: TGTGCCAGCTTCCGCACGGGGACACCCCTCCACTTT. The encoded protein is CASFRTGTPLHF.

The V call is TRBV14, the J call TRBJ2-3; D not resolved. V was clipped by 3 bases and J by 0 bases, with 7 bases between them. Germline CDR1 SGHDN, CDR2 FVKESK. The CDR3 totals 14 residues. Written as DNA, the CDR3 is TGTGCCAGCAGCCATGGAGTTAGCACAGATACGCAGTATTTT. It codes for CASSHGVSTDTQYF.

This clone was counted a few times. Distinct nucleotide sequences in the sample also encode this CDR3. The chain has TRBV5-1 and TRBJ1-2, with a tentative D call TRBD1 (5 bases). V lost 0 bases and J lost 4, with 10 bases in between. Germline CDR1 SGHRS, CDR2 YFSETQ. CDR3 length equals 14 residues. The CDR3 nucleotides read TGCGCCAGCAGCTTGGTGAGGGACTCCTATGGCTACACCTTC. Its protein is CASSLVRDSYGYTF.

The chain combines TRBV9 with TRBJ1-2; TRBD1 might be the D (6 bases). This CDR3 spans 14 amino acids. Germline V lookup: CDR1 SGDLS, CDR2 YYNGEE. The V gene lost 3 bases and the J gene lost 8 bases, with 17 bases spanning the gap. Here the CDR3 reads CASSAVQGLGGYTF. DNA for the CDR3: TGTGCCAGCAGCGCCGTTCAGGGGCTCGGAGGCTACACCTTC.

The rearrangement joins TRBV9 to TRBJ2-1, with 12 bases lining up with TRBD2. V lost 3 bases, J lost 5 bases, and 6 bases stayed unmatched. Germline CDR1 and CDR2: SGDLS and YYNGEE. The CDR3 extends over 16 amino acids. CDR3 amino acids: CASSGLLAGGHNEQFF. The CDR3 DNA reads as TGTGCCAGCAGCGGATTACTAGCGGGGGGCCACAATGAGCAGTTCTTC.

V gene TRBV5-1 combines with J gene TRBJ1-4; D is perhaps TRBD1 (5 bases). Trimming shortened V by 4 bases and J by 3 bases, and 19 bases separated the two germline ends. The germline CDR1 and CDR2 sequences are SGHRS and YFSETQ. This CDR3 spans 17 amino acids. The CDR3 nucleotides read TGCGCCAGCAGCCGGGGAGGGCTGGGGCGGTCTAATGAAAAACTGTTTTTT. It is translated as CASSRGGLGRSNEKLFF.

This clone occurred once. V usage is TRBV19 and J usage is TRBJ2-1, with 7 bases lining up with TRBD1. V shed 3 bases, J shed 8 bases, and the junction held 7 bases outside the gene matches. This CDR3 has 14 amino acids. Looked up from germline, CDR1 is LNHDA and CDR2 is SQIVND (reference sequence). CDR3 protein: CASSIRGRVDEQFF. CDR3 nucleotides: TGTGCCAGTAGTATTAGGGGGCGCGTCGATGAGCAGTTCTTC.

This clone was observed a single time. The chain carries TRBV30 and TRBJ2-3; 7 nucleotides line up with TRBD2. This CDR3 is 15 amino acids long. The J segment lost 6 bases and the V segment lost 1 base, leaving 10 bases of the junction unmatched. Germline V gene sequence: CDR1 GTSNPN, CDR2 SVGIG (reference sequence). DNA of the CDR3: TGTGCCTGGAGTGCCCGACTAGCCCCCGGGGATACGCAGTATTTT. Translated, it gives CAWSARLAPGDTQYF.

CDR3 in DNA: TGTGCCAGCAGCCAACCCGGACAGGGGCCCTCTGGAAACACCATATATTTT. As protein: CASSQPGQGPSGNTIYF. The chain has TRBV3-1 (or the pseudogene TRBV3-2) and TRBJ1-3; 9 bases map to TRBD1. In germline, CDR1 is LGHDT, CDR2 YNNKEL (reference sequence). This CDR3 comprises 17 residues. V gave up 2 bases and J gave up 0 bases; unmatched junction bases: 5.

The V and J genes are TRBV19 and TRBJ1-2; no clear D. The CDR3 length is 13 residues. Trimming left V 2 bases short and J 6 bases short, with 10 bases between. Germline V gene data show CDR1 as LNHDA and CDR2 as SQIVND (reference sequence). CDR3 in amino acids: CASSISESDGYTF. In nucleotides, the CDR3 is TGTGCCAGTAGTATAAGCGAGTCAGATGGCTACACCTTC.

The V gene is TRBV2, the J gene TRBJ2-2; TRBD2 aligns across 8 bases. Trimming removed 5 bases from V and 7 bases from J; junction bases left unmatched: 6. Germline assignment: CDR1 SNHLY and CDR2 FYNNEI. The CDR3 contains 14 residues. The CDR3 DNA sequence: TGTGCCAGCAGTACTAGCGGAGCGGACGGGGAGCTGTTTTTT. Translating it yields CASSTSGADGELFF.

The rearrangement links TRBV5-6 to TRBJ1-2; D ambiguous. This CDR3 spans 13 amino acids. The V gene lost 4 bases and the J gene lost 4 bases, with 11 bases spanning the gap. Germline V gives CDR1 SGHDT, CDR2 YYEEEE. The CDR3 region is CASSPDGGYGYTF. The CDR3 DNA sequence: TGTGCCAGCAGCCCTGACGGAGGCTATGGCTACACCTTC.

Details on this clone: Other DNA sequences in the sample encode the same CDR3. V is TRBV4-1 and J is TRBJ2-2; 10 bases line up with TRBD2. The CDR3 loop spans 16 amino acids. Germline values: CDR1 MGHRA, CDR2 YSYEKL. J gave up 1 base and V 1 base, and 0 bases lay outside the gene matches. The CDR3 DNA follows: TGCGCCAGCAGCCAAGCTAGCGGGGGGAACACCGGGGAGCTGTTTTTT. It yields the protein CASSQASGGNTGELFF.